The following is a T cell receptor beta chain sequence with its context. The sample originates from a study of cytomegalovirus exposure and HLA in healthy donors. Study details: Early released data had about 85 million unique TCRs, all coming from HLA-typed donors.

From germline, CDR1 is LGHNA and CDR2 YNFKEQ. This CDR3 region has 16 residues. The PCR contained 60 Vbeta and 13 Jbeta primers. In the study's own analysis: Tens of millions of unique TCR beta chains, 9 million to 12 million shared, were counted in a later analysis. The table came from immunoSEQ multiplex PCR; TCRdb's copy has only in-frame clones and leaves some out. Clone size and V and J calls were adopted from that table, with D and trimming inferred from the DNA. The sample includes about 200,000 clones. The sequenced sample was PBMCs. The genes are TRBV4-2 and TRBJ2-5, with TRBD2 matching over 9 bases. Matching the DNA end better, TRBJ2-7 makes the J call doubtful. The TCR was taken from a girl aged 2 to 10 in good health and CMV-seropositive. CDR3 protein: CASSQRGGDSSYEQYF. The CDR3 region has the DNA TGTGCCAGCAGCCAACGCGGGGGGGATTCCTCCTACGAGCAGTACTTC.